This section outlines one TCR beta chain sequence together with its context. The table came from immunoSEQ multiplex PCR; TCRdb's copy has only in-frame clones and leaves some out. This table holds 150,000 to 180,000 clones, under 95% found once. The source of the sample is a study of T cell responses to AZD1222 COVID-19 vaccine. V lost 4 bases, J lost 0 bases, and 8 bases lay in between. The CDR3 covers 14 residues. The germline V gene has CDR1 KGHDR and CDR2 SFDVKD. Sequences were derived from peripheral blood, sampled on day 0 of AZD1222 vaccination. This rearrangement joins TRBV24-1 to TRBJ1-1; D not resolved. The sequence was obtained from an adult in good health. The CDR3 DNA follows: TGTGCCACCAGTGACTCCTCTTTGAACACTGAAGCTTTCTTT. This translates into CATSDSSLNTEAFF.